This T cell receptor beta chain stems from a study of regulatory T cells in long-lasting Graves disease. The sample holds many counts of this clonotype. Combining iRepertoire HTBI primers with Arm-PCR of CDR3 regions, the authors built TCR beta libraries. From the multiplex PCR reads, TCRdb called clonotypes with MiXCR, one entry per CDR3 protein. The sample shows 440,000 or so distinct CDR3 sequences, over 15% of them seen only once. Sample time point: newly diagnosed GD, antithyroid drugs for less than 3 months. PBMC RNA was the source of the TCR library. This CDR3 region has 14 residues. Between the trimmed V and J ends, which lost 6 bases and 1 base, there was a span of 12 bases. Germline V CDR1 and CDR2: KGHSH, LQKENI. A further study also used this sample, focusing on T cells in Graves' hyperthyroidism and ophthalmopathy.

The rearrangement joins TRBV18 to TRBJ1-1; a weak D match, TRBD1 (6 bases). Sample: peripheral blood mononuclear cells (PBMCs), taken at new diagnosis, from a patient treated with antithyroid drugs. The origin of this receptor is a woman in her 30s with Graves disease. CDR3 bases: TGTGCCAGCTCGCCAGGGGCGGAGAACACTGAAGCTTTCTTT. Protein sequence: CASSPGAENTEAFF.